Presented here are 4 T cell receptor beta chains from one specimen sequenced in a study of blood T cell repertoires in COVID-19. TCRdb keeps only in-frame clones here, not all; method: immunoSEQ multiplex PCR. Here the sample spans some 200,000 clones, about 80% being singletons. Material for sequencing was PBMCs or T cells enriched from blood (not recorded which). These receptors were taken from a man between 35 and 55 years old who had recovered from COVID-19.

This clone was counted once. The chain uses TRBV7-2 and TRBJ1-4, with D maybe TRBD1 (5 bases). CDR1 and CDR2 (germline): SGHTA, FQGNSA. The CDR3 covers 13 residues. Between the trimmed V and J ends, which lost 0 bases and 6 bases, there was a span of 5 bases. CDR3 sequence reads: CASSLARDEKLFF. The CDR3 DNA is TGTGCCAGCAGCTTAGCCAGGGATGAAAAACTGTTTTTT.

The chain has TRBV18 and TRBJ1-1; the D is unclear. The CDR3 length is 16 residues. V was pared by 3 bases and J by 0 bases, with 14 bases between. CDR1 is KGHSH and CDR2 is LQKENI in the germline V gene. CDR3 region: CASSPPGVLMNTEAFF. In nucleotides, the CDR3 is TGTGCCAGCTCACCGCCGGGAGTTCTCATGAACACTGAAGCTTTCTTT.

The chain links TRBV6-5 to TRBJ1-4; no firm D call. This CDR3 has 14 residues. Germline loops: CDR1 MNHEY, CDR2 SVGAGI. The ends were cut back, 8 bases at V and 4 bases at J, with 14 bases in the middle. The CDR3 DNA sequence: TGTGCCAGCTGGAATGGGCAGATTAATGAAAAACTGTTTTTT. It is translated as CASWNGQINEKLFF.

CDR3 sequence reads: CASSHLGLAGVTDTQYF. The CDR3 bases are TGTGCCAGCAGTCACCTTGGACTAGCGGGGGTCACAGATACGCAGTATTTT. The chain employs TRBV27 and TRBJ2-3; TRBD2 matches at 13 bases. V shed 5 bases and J 2 bases; nucleotides not matched to a gene: 7. The CDR3 extends over 17 amino acids. Germline-derived CDR1 and CDR2 are MNHEY and SMNVEV (reference sequence).